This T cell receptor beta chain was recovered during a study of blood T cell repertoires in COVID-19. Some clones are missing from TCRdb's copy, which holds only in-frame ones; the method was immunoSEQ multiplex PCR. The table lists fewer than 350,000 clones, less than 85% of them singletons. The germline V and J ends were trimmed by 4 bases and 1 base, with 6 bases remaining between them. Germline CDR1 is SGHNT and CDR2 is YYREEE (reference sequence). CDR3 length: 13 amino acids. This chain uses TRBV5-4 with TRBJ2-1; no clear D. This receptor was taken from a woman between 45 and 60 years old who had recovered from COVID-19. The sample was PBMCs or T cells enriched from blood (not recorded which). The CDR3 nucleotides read TGTGCCAGCAGCCCTCAGTCCTACAATGAGCAGTTCTTC. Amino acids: CASSPQSYNEQFF.